The 26 T cell receptor beta chains below all came from one sample that was sequenced in a study of shared clonotypes between healthy human individuals. Naivety among CD8 cells was defined by CD45RO negativity and positive CCR7 selection, thereby excluding terminally differentiated effector memory CD45RA+ cells. Some clones are missing from TCRdb's copy, which holds only in-frame ones; the method was immunoSEQ multiplex PCR. This sample has millions of clones, with 93% found just once. Specimen: naive CD8+ T cells from PBMCs. These receptors all stem from a man between 18 and 35 years old in good health. Some clones in this sample may be carry-over from other donors' samples.

V is TRBV28 and J is TRBJ1-5; D ambiguous. Germline V gene sequence: CDR1 MDHEN, CDR2 SYDVKM. The CDR3 covers 18 residues. Trimming took off 3 bases at V and 1 base at J, with 19 bases between the two ends. Here the CDR3 reads CASSFNTLILLSNQPQHF. The CDR3 DNA sequence: TGTGCCAGCAGTTTTAACACATTAATCTTGCTGAGCAATCAGCCCCAGCATTTT. Variable domain in full (rest from reference TRBV28 and TRBJ1-5): DVKVTQSSRYLVKRTGEKVFLECVQDMDHENMFWYRQDPGLGLRLIYFSYDVKMKEKGDIPEGYSVSREKKERFSLILESASTNQTSMYLCASSFNTLILLSNQPQHFGDGTRLSIL.

This chain uses TRBV9 with TRBJ1-6; TRBD1 is a possible D gene (6 bases). The germline CDR1 and CDR2 sequences are SGDLS and YYNGEE. V was pared by 4 bases and J by 9 bases, with 17 bases between. The CDR3 covers 15 residues. The CDR3 region has the DNA TGTGCCAGCAGCCCGCAAGGTTTAGGGGGTTCACCCCTCCACTTT. Translated, it gives CASSPQGLGGSPLHF. Based on the CDR3 plus reference TRBV9 and TRBJ1-6, the full variable domain is DSGVTQTPKHLITATGQRVTLRCSPRSGDLSVYWYQQSLDQGLQFLIQYYNGEERAKGNILERFSAQQFPDLHSELNLSSLELGDSALYFCASSPQGLGGSPLHFGNGTRLTVT.

The rearrangement joins TRBV7-3 to TRBJ2-3; D is uncertain. Germline-derived CDR1 and CDR2 are SGHTA and FQGTGA. The CDR3 length is 13 residues. Trimming removed 5 bases from V and 6 bases from J, with 12 bases in between. The CDR3 nucleotides are TGTGCCAGCAGCCCAGAACTCGGGGATACGCAGTATTTT. Translation: CASSPELGDTQYF.

This clone was seen a single time. V is TRBV28 and J is TRBJ2-2; tentative D call: TRBD2 (5 bases). V was clipped by 2 bases and J by 5 bases, with 12 bases between them. Germline CDR1 reads MDHEN; CDR2 reads SYDVKM. The CDR3 has 15 amino acids. CDR3: CASSLEGVWTGELFF. CDR3 nucleotide sequence: TGTGCCAGCAGTTTAGAGGGAGTGTGGACCGGGGAGCTGTTTTTT.

The V call is TRBV25-1, the J call TRBJ2-2; no definite D call. In germline, CDR1 is MGHDK, CDR2 SYGVNS. CDR3 size: 13 residues. V lost 3 bases, J lost 6 bases, and 8 bases lay in between. The CDR3 is CASSDFDPGELFF. The CDR3 coding sequence is TGTGCCAGCAGTGATTTCGACCCCGGGGAGCTGTTTTTT.

J is TRBJ2-7 and V is TRBV2; 9 bases are a match to TRBD2. In germline, CDR1 is SNHLY, CDR2 FYNNEI. This CDR3 is 15 amino acids long. V shed 6 bases and J 5 bases; nucleotides not matched to a gene: 11. The DNA for the CDR3 is TGTGCCAGCAGGGAAAATAGCGGGAGCTTGGACGAGCAGTACTTC. Translated, it gives CASRENSGSLDEQYF.

This chain uses TRBV7-2 with TRBJ2-1; D unclear. Germline V gene lookup returns CDR1 SGHTA and CDR2 FQGNSA. Trimming removed 0 bases from V and 6 bases from J, with 6 bases in between. The CDR3 length is 13 residues. CDR3 DNA sequence: TGTGCCAGCAGCTTAGCTAGCCGCAATGAGCAGTTCTTC. It codes for CASSLASRNEQFF.

This chain joins TRBV28 and TRBJ1-2; no firm D call. V lost 6 bases, J lost 0 bases, and 14 bases lay in between. This CDR3 comprises 15 residues. Germline CDR1 and CDR2: MDHEN and SYDVKM. CDR3 nucleotides: TGTGCCAGCAGCTCTCTGGTTGGAGCTAACTATGGCTACACCTTC. Protein sequence: CASSSLVGANYGYTF.

This rearrangement joins TRBV27 to TRBJ2-7; D is perhaps TRBD2 (6 bases). Trimming removed 6 bases at V and 7 bases at J, with 19 bases between. Germline V CDR1 and CDR2: MNHEY, SMNVEV (reference sequence). This CDR3 contains 14 residues. CDR3 DNA: TGTGCCAGCAGGGAACGGGGGTGGGGCCTGGAGCAGTACTTC. It codes for CASRERGWGLEQYF.

V usage is TRBV9 and J usage is TRBJ2-7; D possibly matches TRBD1 or TRBD2 (6 bases each). The germline CDR1 and CDR2 sequences are SGDLS and YYNGEE. V was shortened by 0 bases and J by 5 bases, with 18 bases between the two germline ends. This CDR3 spans 16 amino acids. DNA for the CDR3: TGTGCCAGCAGCGTAGGGGGGGCCTCAAACGTCCACGAGCAGTACTTC. It codes for CASSVGGASNVHEQYF.

J is TRBJ2-7 and V is TRBV11-2; 11 nucleotides agree with TRBD2. The CDR3 contains 15 residues. V dropped 3 bases and J dropped 3; count of bases not matched to a gene: 4. The germline V gene has CDR1 SGHAT and CDR2 FQNNGV. The CDR3, as DNA: TGTGCCAGCAGCTTTAGCGGGAGGGCGGGCTACGAGCAGTACTTC. This codes for CASSFSGRAGYEQYF.

This rearrangement joins TRBV6-5 to TRBJ2-5, with D possibly TRBD2 on 5 matching bases. CDR1 is MNHEY and CDR2 is SVGAGI in the germline V gene. The CDR3 consists of 14 residues. Deletions cut 6 bases from V and 4 bases from J, with 15 bases between. CDR3 DNA: TGTGCCAGCAGCCCTGGAGGCAGTTCAGAGACCCAGTACTTC. Translated: CASSPGGSSETQYF.

The chain uses TRBV28 and TRBJ2-1; D is tentatively TRBD1 or TRBD2 (5 bases each). V lost 3 bases to trimming and J lost 8 bases, with 20 bases between them. This CDR3 is 16 amino acids long. The germline V gene encodes CDR1 MDHEN and CDR2 SYDVKM. CDR3 region: CASSLGTLKPPDEQFF. In nucleotides, the CDR3 is TGTGCCAGCAGTTTGGGGACCTTAAAGCCCCCCGATGAGCAGTTCTTC.

The chain combines TRBV10-1 with TRBJ2-4; no definite D call. Germline CDR1 is WNHNN and CDR2 is SYGVQD (reference sequence). The CDR3 has 16 amino acids. Deletions cut 2 bases from V and 1 base from J, with 12 bases between. The CDR3 DNA reads as TGCGCCAGCAGTGAGGGGCGCCTACGGGCCAAAAACATTCAGTACTTC. This encodes CASSEGRLRAKNIQYF.

The rearrangement links TRBV25-1 to TRBJ1-2; 7 bases line up with TRBD1. V shed 10 bases and J 7 bases; nucleotides not matched to a gene: 9. Germline loops: CDR1 MGHDK, CDR2 SYGVNS. The CDR3 sequence is 12 residues long. CDR3 amino acids: CATPGQGGGYTF. DNA of the CDR3: TGTGCCACCCCGGGGCAGGGGGGTGGCTACACCTTC.

On this clone: This sample also contains other DNA sequences that code for the same CDR3. This chain links TRBV27 with TRBJ2-1; no firm D call. Trimming stripped 0 bases from V and 0 bases from J, with 9 bases between. This CDR3 is built from 16 residues. Germline V gene lookup returns CDR1 MNHEY and CDR2 SMNVEV (reference sequence). The chain's CDR3 is CASSLSGSGSYNEQFF. The CDR3 coding sequence is TGTGCCAGCAGTTTATCGGGCTCCGGCTCCTACAATGAGCAGTTCTTC.

V usage is TRBV5-4 and J usage is TRBJ2-7; tentative D call: TRBD2 (5 bases). Germline V lookup: CDR1 SGHNT, CDR2 YYREEE (reference sequence). Trimming stripped 3 bases from V and 3 bases from J, with 13 bases between. The CDR3 totals 14 residues. CDR3 in amino acids: CASSSTGFNYEQYF. The CDR3 DNA reads as TGTGCCAGCAGCTCGACGGGATTCAACTACGAGCAGTACTTC.

V is TRBV19 and J is TRBJ2-5, with 10 bases matching TRBD1. CDR3 size: 15 residues. Germline V CDR1 and CDR2: LNHDA, SQIVND (reference sequence). Germline trimming cut 4 bases from V and 5 bases from J; bases unmatched to any gene: 7. CDR3 residues: CASSKEDRGSETQYF. Here the CDR3 DNA reads TGTGCCAGTAGTAAAGAGGACAGGGGGTCTGAGACCCAGTACTTC.

This clone has just one count. The chain combines TRBV4-1 with TRBJ2-1; TRBD2 matches at 7 bases. Germline V gene data show CDR1 as MGHRA and CDR2 as YSYEKL. The CDR3 extends over 19 amino acids. V lost 1 base and J lost 0; bases outside the gene matches: 12. This chain's CDR3 is CASSQGRPGAGSSYNEQFF. CDR3 nucleotides: TGCGCCAGCAGCCAAGGCCGGCCGGGAGCGGGGAGCTCCTACAATGAGCAGTTCTTC.

V gene TRBV7-9 combines with J gene TRBJ1-5; 12 nucleotides line up with TRBD1. Losses at the gene ends were 5 bases for V and 2 bases for J; bases not matched to a gene: 4. Germline CDR1 reads SEHNR; CDR2 reads FQNEAQ (reference sequence). This CDR3 comprises 16 residues. The DNA for the CDR3 is TGTGCCAGCAGCGACGGGACAGGGGGCGGCAATCAGCCCCAGCATTTT. Its translation is CASSDGTGGGNQPQHF.

The V and J genes are TRBV27 and TRBJ1-2; TRBD1 matches 12 bases. V shed 3 bases and J 8 bases; nucleotides not matched to a gene: 7. There are 15 residues in the CDR3. The germline V gene encodes CDR1 MNHEY and CDR2 SMNVEV (reference sequence). For the CDR3, the DNA is TGTGCCAGCAGTTTCGAAGGGACAGGGGGCGTCGGCTACACCTTC. It translates to CASSFEGTGGVGYTF.

This sequence joins TRBV28 and TRBJ2-7, with D possibly matching TRBD2 (6 bases). The germline V gene encodes CDR1 MDHEN and CDR2 SYDVKM. Trimming took off 5 bases at V and 0 bases at J, with 8 bases between the two ends. The CDR3 runs to 13 residues. The DNA of the CDR3 is TGTGCCAGCAGTAAGACTAGCTCCTACGAGCAGTACTTC. Its translation is CASSKTSSYEQYF.

This clone appeared a single time. The chain uses TRBV7-9 and TRBJ2-1; 9 bases agree with TRBD2. V was clipped by 3 bases and J by 7 bases; unmatched bases: 4. This CDR3 has 14 amino acids. Germline V gene sequence: CDR1 SEHNR, CDR2 FQNEAQ (reference sequence). CDR3 in DNA: TGTGCCAGCAGCTTGGGGACTAGCAGGAATGAGCAGTTCTTC. This sequence encodes CASSLGTSRNEQFF.

This rearrangement joins TRBV19 to TRBJ2-1, with 9 positions matching TRBD1. The CDR3 length is 17 residues. Trimming cost V 6 bases and J 2 bases; bases outside gene matches: 11. The germline V gene encodes CDR1 LNHDA and CDR2 SQIVND (reference sequence). The CDR3: CASRTKGGQGTYNEQFF. CDR3 DNA sequence: TGTGCCAGTAGGACCAAGGGGGGACAGGGTACCTACAATGAGCAGTTCTTC.

To note about this clone: The sample contains more than one DNA sequence encoding this CDR3. The CDR3 is CASSLDRLNTEAFF. DNA of the CDR3: TGCGCCAGCAGCTTGGATAGGCTTAACACTGAAGCTTTCTTT. The chain joins TRBV5-1 to TRBJ1-1; unclear D gene. The V gene lost 0 bases and the J gene lost 2 bases, with 8 bases spanning the gap. CDR3 size: 14 residues. Germline loops: CDR1 SGHRS, CDR2 YFSETQ.

The chain has TRBV4-2 and TRBJ2-4; TRBD1 matches 7 bases. Germline V CDR1 and CDR2: LGHNA, YNFKEQ. This CDR3 region has 17 residues. With 3 bases clipped from V and 0 bases from J, the junction kept 8 bases outside the gene matches. CDR3 loop: CASSHLPGQLAKNIQYF. The CDR3 nucleotides are TGTGCCAGCAGCCACCTCCCGGGACAGCTAGCCAAAAACATTCAGTACTTC.